This TCR beta chain was documented in a study of T cell responses to AZD1222 COVID-19 vaccine. Broader study findings: In a largely white British group with more females than males, clonal diversity was possibly underestimated. Among those given AZD1222, only 5 to 7 were seropositive at baseline. In the spike-specific TCR repertoire, nearly half reportedly target unmutated variant regions. Increased Spike-specific TCR breadth and depth were observed after two AZD1222 doses.

Generated by immunoSEQ multiplex PCR, the TCRdb table keeps only in-frame clones and is missing some. The repertoire holds some 130,000 clones, around 90% seen once, with about 1.9% in the top ten. Concerning this clone itself: What it binds is unknown.

The material sequenced was peripheral blood, taken 28 days after the second AZD1222 dose. The receptor was isolated from an adult who received the AZD1222 COVID-19 vaccine.

The CDR3 bases are TGTGCCAGCACCTCTCGGGCCAACACTAACTATGGCTACACCTTC. This translates into CASTSRANTNYGYTF. The chain couples TRBV6-5 to TRBJ1-2, with D hard to call. The V and J ends lost 7 bases and 0 bases respectively, with 15 bases between them. Germline V gene sequence: CDR1 MNHEY, CDR2 SVGAGI. The CDR3 is 15 residues long.